The next 26 T cell receptor beta chains were all read from a single sample in a study of sequential checkpoint blockade in melanoma. The method was immunoSEQ multiplex PCR; TCRdb's version includes in-frame clones alone and lacks a portion of them. The repertoire holds 15,000 or so clones, 60% to 80% seen once, with approximately 20% in the top ten. This sample's treatment: randomized to nivolumab then ipilimumab (arm A) or the reverse (arm B). The source was CD8+ T cells sorted from blood (inferred from file names), collected from a patient given nivolumab and ipilimumab in sequence. The receptors shown here come from a human donor with melanoma.

The chain uses TRBV6-5 and TRBJ1-4; TRBD1 matches at 7 bases. After removal of 5 bases from V and 10 bases from J, the junction contained 10 bases not matched to a gene. Germline CDR1 is MNHEY and CDR2 is SVGAGI. The CDR3 has 14 amino acids. The CDR3, as DNA: TGTGCCAGCAGTGCAGGACAGGAAGTTGGAAAACTGTTTTTT. Translated, it gives CASSAGQEVGKLFF.

The genes are TRBV19 and TRBJ2-1; TRBD2 agrees at 8 bases. V lost 8 bases and J lost 3; bases outside the gene matches: 6. CDR1 is LNHDA, CDR2 SQIVND, per germline (reference sequence). The CDR3 has 14 amino acids. CDR3 sequence (DNA): TGTGCCAGTCCCCGCCGGGGGGGCTACAATGAGCAGTTCTTC. This translates into CASPRRGGYNEQFF. The full variable domain, rest sourced from reference TRBV19 and TRBJ2-1, is DGGITQSPKYLFRKEGQNVTLSCEQNLNHDAMYWYRQDPGQGLRLIYYSQIVNDFQKGDIAEGYSVSREKKESFPLTVTSAQKNPTAFYLCASPRRGGYNEQFFGPGTRLTVL.

In this sample, this clone turned up once. The chain carries TRBV4-3 and TRBJ1-5; D is unclear. Germline CDR1 LGHNA, CDR2 YSLEER. The CDR3 is made up of 15 amino acids. Trimming shortened V by 0 bases and J by 9 bases, and 15 bases separated the two germline ends. The chain's CDR3 is CASSQDKTGLWPQHF. CDR3 bases: TGCGCCAGCAGCCAAGATAAGACCGGGTTGTGGCCCCAGCATTTT.

The genes are TRBV2 and TRBJ2-1, with D perhaps TRBD1 (6 bases). The germline V gene has CDR1 SNHLY and CDR2 FYNNEI. The germline V and J ends were trimmed by 6 bases and 0 bases, with 12 bases remaining between them. The CDR3 sequence is 15 residues long. The CDR3 is CASRPTGSSYNEQFF. DNA of the CDR3: TGTGCCAGCAGGCCAACAGGGAGCTCCTACAATGAGCAGTTCTTC.

The gene calls are TRBV13 and TRBJ2-7; perhaps TRBD2 as D (5 bases). The CDR3 sequence is 13 residues long. Germline assignment: CDR1 PRHDT and CDR2 FYEKMQ (reference sequence). Deletions cut 4 bases from V and 4 bases from J, with 11 bases between. DNA of the CDR3: TGTGCCAGCAGCTCACAGCCGGGGTACGAGCAGTACTTC. This codes for CASSSQPGYEQYF.

This sequence joins TRBV27 and TRBJ2-7, with D possibly matching TRBD1 (6 bases). Trimming cost V 4 bases and J 5 bases, with 9 bases left between them. CDR3 length: 12 residues. CDR1 and CDR2 from the germline V gene are MNHEY and SMNVEV (reference sequence). The DNA of the CDR3 is TGTGCCAGCAGTTACCCAGGGGACGAGCAGTACTTC. Encoded protein: CASSYPGDEQYF.

This clone was seen only once. The V gene is TRBV2, the J gene TRBJ2-7; possible D gene TRBD2, 5 bases. This CDR3 contains 11 residues. Germline V gives CDR1 SNHLY, CDR2 FYNNEI. V lost 7 bases and J 2 bases, leaving 6 bases between the germline ends. CDR3 in amino acids: CASIGTYEQYF. CDR3 bases: TGTGCCAGCATCGGGACCTACGAGCAGTACTTC.

The rearrangement links TRBV4-2 to TRBJ1-1; D not resolved. This CDR3 comprises 13 residues. Trimming removed 3 bases from V and 4 bases from J, with 9 bases in between. Germline assignment: CDR1 LGHNA and CDR2 YNFKEQ. CDR3: CASSQLGATEAFF. Here the CDR3 DNA reads TGTGCCAGCAGCCAGCTAGGTGCCACTGAAGCTTTCTTT.

The gene calls are TRBV5-6 and TRBJ1-5; D unresolved. The V end lost 1 base, the J end lost 3 bases, and 17 bases lay between the germline ends. Germline CDR1 is SGHDT and CDR2 is YYEEEE. This CDR3 is built from 17 residues. The CDR3 nucleotides read TGTGCCAGCAGCTTGATGGATCCGAGGCTAATCAATCAGCCCCAGCATTTT. Translation gives CASSLMDPRLINQPQHF.

The V call is TRBV10-3, the J call TRBJ1-1; D is undetermined. The germline V gene has CDR1 ENHRY and CDR2 SYGVKD. The CDR3 is 14 amino acids. V lost 0 bases and J lost 3, with 8 bases in between. The CDR3 region is CAISESPRDTEAFF. The CDR3 region has the DNA TGTGCCATCAGTGAGTCTCCGAGGGACACTGAAGCTTTCTTT.

The chain couples TRBV6-5 to TRBJ2-7; perhaps TRBD2 as D (6 bases). Per the germline V gene, CDR1 is MNHEY and CDR2 is SVGAGI. The CDR3 spans 16 residues. V lost 0 bases and J 4 bases, leaving 16 bases between the germline ends. The CDR3 reads CASSYSKRTGLYEQYF. The CDR3, as DNA: TGTGCCAGCAGTTACTCGAAGCGAACGGGACTTTACGAGCAGTACTTC.

This clone occurred once. The chain carries TRBV6-5 and TRBJ2-5; D is undetermined. The CDR3 totals 14 residues. V lost 2 bases, J lost 3 bases, and 10 bases lay in between. CDR1 and CDR2 from the germline V gene are MNHEY and SVGAGI. The CDR3 nucleotides are TGTGCCAGCAGTTACCTTGGGCAGGAAGAGACCCAGTACTTC. This sequence encodes CASSYLGQEETQYF.

This clone was found once. The chain links TRBV10-3 to TRBJ2-6; weak D call: TRBD2 (6 bases). The CDR3 is made up of 13 amino acids. The V gene's germline CDR1 is ENHRY and CDR2 SYGVKD. With 11 bases removed from V and 4 bases from J, the gap between germline ends came to 12 bases. The CDR3 DNA reads as TGTGCCGTCGGGGGTGGGGGGGCCAACGTCCTGACTTTC. Translating it yields CAVGGGGANVLTF.

The chain links TRBV5-1 to TRBJ2-7; 9 bases agree with TRBD2. The trim removed 1 base at V and 0 bases at J, leaving 2 bases unmatched. The CDR3 totals 15 residues. Germline CDR1 and CDR2: SGHRS and YFSETQ. The CDR3 loop is CASSLYSGGSYEQYF. The CDR3 bases are TGCGCCAGCAGCTTGTATAGCGGGGGCTCCTACGAGCAGTACTTC.

The chain carries TRBV6-1 and TRBJ1-2, with TRBD1 matching 10 bases. The trim removed 10 bases at V and 5 bases at J, leaving 13 bases unmatched. CDR3 length: 15 amino acids. Germline lookup yields CDR1 MNHNS and CDR2 SASEGT. Written as DNA, the CDR3 is TGTGCCACCTACCCCCGGACAGGGGGAAAATATGGCTACACCTTC. Amino acid sequence: CATYPRTGGKYGYTF.

This clone was found a few times. This rearrangement joins TRBV4-2 to TRBJ2-7; possibly TRBD1 for D (6 bases). Trimming shortened V by 4 bases and J by 0 bases, and 10 bases separated the two germline ends. The CDR3 is 14 amino acids. Germline lookup yields CDR1 LGHNA and CDR2 YNFKEQ. The CDR3, as DNA: TGTGCCAGCAGCCTAGGACAGCCCTCCTACGAGCAGTACGTC. Protein product: CASSLGQPSYEQYV.

The chain carries TRBV5-4 and TRBJ2-7; 7 bases align to TRBD1. The CDR3 has 16 amino acids. Per germline, CDR1 SGHNT and CDR2 YYREEE (reference sequence). J lost 4 bases, V lost 3 bases, and 13 bases had no gene match. The chain's CDR3 is CASSWMGQGGLYEQYF. CDR3 in DNA: TGTGCCAGCAGCTGGATGGGACAAGGGGGCTTATACGAGCAGTACTTC.

The CDR3 protein is CASSLSGVTNYGYTF. CDR3 DNA: TGTGCCAGCAGTTTAAGCGGGGTAACAAACTATGGCTACACCTTC. J is TRBJ1-2 and V is TRBV27; no reliable D call. V lost 2 bases, J lost 2 bases, and 12 bases lay in between. The length of the CDR3 is 15 residues. CDR1 and CDR2 (germline): MNHEY, SMNVEV (reference sequence).

The V gene is TRBV5-3, the J gene TRBJ2-7; weak D call: TRBD2 (5 bases). TRBV5-3 qualifies as an ORF whose function is uncertain. This CDR3 spans 14 amino acids. Trimming shortened V by 4 bases and J by 4 bases, and 15 bases separated the two germline ends. CDR3 in amino acids: CARSLHWRLYEQYV. The CDR3 region has the DNA TGTGCCAGAAGCCTCCATTGGAGGCTTTACGAGCAGTACGTC.

CDR3: CASSSTSAAAFYGYTF. CDR3 in DNA: TGTGCCAGCAGCTCAACCTCGGCAGCAGCGTTCTATGGCTACACCTTC. The rearrangement joins TRBV7-9 to TRBJ1-2; D is undetermined. Looked up from germline, CDR1 is SEHNR and CDR2 is FQNEAQ (reference sequence). The CDR3 is made up of 16 amino acids. Trimming took off 4 bases at V and 4 bases at J, with 19 bases between the two ends.

This chain connects TRBV9 to TRBJ2-2; TRBD1 aligns across 10 bases. This CDR3 region has 15 residues. Germline lookup yields CDR1 SGDLS and CDR2 YYNGEE. V lost 2 bases and J lost 8; bases outside the gene matches: 6. In DNA, the CDR3 is TGTGCCAGCAGCGTCGCGACAGGGGGCTCGGGGGAGCTGTTTTTT. Translated, it gives CASSVATGGSGELFF.

This clone appeared many times. This chain connects TRBV7-9 to TRBJ1-3; D ambiguous. This CDR3 comprises 12 residues. The V and J ends lost 1 base and 8 bases respectively, with 6 bases between them. The germline gives CDR1 SEHNR, CDR2 FQNEAQ (reference sequence). The CDR3 DNA reads as TGTGCCAGCAGCTTAGGCGGTTACACCATATATTTT. Protein: CASSLGGYTIYF.

The chain uses TRBV28 and TRBJ2-7; 7 nucleotides line up with TRBD1. CDR1 is MDHEN, CDR2 SYDVKM, per germline. The V and J ends lost 5 bases and 1 base, in that order; junction bases with no gene match: 8. The CDR3 runs 15 residues. The CDR3 spells CASSPRQGRSYEQYV. DNA of the CDR3: TGTGCCAGCAGTCCCCGACAGGGTCGGTCCTACGAGCAGTACGTC.

The J gene is TRBJ1-4, the V gene TRBV9; 10 bases align to TRBD1. The CDR3 loop spans 16 amino acids. Germline assignment: CDR1 SGDLS and CDR2 YYNGEE. V gave up 4 bases and J gave up 8 bases; unmatched junction bases: 11. CDR3 coding DNA: TGTGCCAGCAGCCAGGCCCGGGACAGGGGCAGGGAAAAACTGTTTTTT. It is translated as CASSQARDRGREKLFF. The variable domain in full, completed from reference TRBV9 and TRBJ1-4, reads DSGVTQTPKHLITATGQRVTLRCSPRSGDLSVYWYQQSLDQGLQFLIQYYNGEERAKGNILERFSAQQFPDLHSELNLSSLELGDSALYFCASSQARDRGREKLFFGSGTQLSVL.

This clone was counted a single time. The rearrangement links TRBV4-3 to TRBJ2-1; 8 bases match TRBD1. CDR1 and CDR2 from the germline V gene are LGHNA and YSLEER. J gave up 4 bases and V 0 bases, and 5 bases lay outside the gene matches. This CDR3 has 16 residues. The CDR3 DNA follows: TGCGCCAGCAGCCAAGATCAGGGACAGGCGTACAATGAGCAGTTCTTC. As protein: CASSQDQGQAYNEQFF.

The chain joins TRBV10-1 to TRBJ1-1; perhaps TRBD1 as D (6 bases). The CDR3 has 18 residues. CDR1 and CDR2 (germline): WNHNN, SYGVQD (reference sequence). The V end was cut by 0 bases, the J end by 1 base, with 18 bases between. CDR3 residues: CASSESSGDRTSNTEAFF. The CDR3 region has the DNA TGCGCCAGCAGTGAGTCGTCGGGCGACAGGACTTCGAACACTGAAGCTTTCTTT.